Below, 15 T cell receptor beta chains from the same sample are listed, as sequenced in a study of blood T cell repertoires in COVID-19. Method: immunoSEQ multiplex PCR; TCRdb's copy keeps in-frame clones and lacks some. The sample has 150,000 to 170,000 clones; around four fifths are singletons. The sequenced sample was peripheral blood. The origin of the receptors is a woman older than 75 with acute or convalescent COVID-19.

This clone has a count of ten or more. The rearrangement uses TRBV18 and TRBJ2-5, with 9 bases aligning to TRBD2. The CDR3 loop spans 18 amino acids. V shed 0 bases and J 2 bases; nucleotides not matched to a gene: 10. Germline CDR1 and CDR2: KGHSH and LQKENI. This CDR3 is CASSPPPSGNLGQETQYF. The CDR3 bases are TGTGCCAGCTCACCACCGCCTAGCGGGAACCTAGGGCAAGAGACCCAGTACTTC.

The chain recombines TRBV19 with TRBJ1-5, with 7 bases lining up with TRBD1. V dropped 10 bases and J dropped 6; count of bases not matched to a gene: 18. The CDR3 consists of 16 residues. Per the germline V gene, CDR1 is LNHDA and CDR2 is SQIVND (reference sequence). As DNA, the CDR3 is TGTGCCACGACGCGTACAGACAGGGTCTTAGGTCAGCCCCAGCATTTT. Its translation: CATTRTDRVLGQPQHF. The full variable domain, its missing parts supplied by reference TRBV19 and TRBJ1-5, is DGGITQSPKYLFRKEGQNVTLSCEQNLNHDAMYWYRQDPGQGLRLIYYSQIVNDFQKGDIAEGYSVSREKKESFPLTVTSAQKNPTAFYLCATTRTDRVLGQPQHFGDGTRLSIL.

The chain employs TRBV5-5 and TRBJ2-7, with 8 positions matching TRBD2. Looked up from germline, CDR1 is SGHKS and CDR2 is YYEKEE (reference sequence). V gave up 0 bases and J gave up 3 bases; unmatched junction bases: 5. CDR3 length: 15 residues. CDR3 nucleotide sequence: TGTGCCAGCAGCTTGGTAAGCGGGAGAATCTACGAGCAGTACTTC. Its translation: CASSLVSGRIYEQYF.

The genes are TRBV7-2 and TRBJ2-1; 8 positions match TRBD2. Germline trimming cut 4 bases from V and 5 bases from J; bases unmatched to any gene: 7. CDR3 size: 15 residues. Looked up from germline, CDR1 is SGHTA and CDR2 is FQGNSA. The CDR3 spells CASSSRGGLHNEQFF. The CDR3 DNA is TGTGCCAGCAGCTCACGGGGGGGACTTCACAATGAGCAGTTCTTC.

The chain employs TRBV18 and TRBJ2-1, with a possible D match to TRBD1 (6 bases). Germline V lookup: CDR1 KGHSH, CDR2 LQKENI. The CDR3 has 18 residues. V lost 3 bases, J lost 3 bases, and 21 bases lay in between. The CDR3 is CASSPVPGQKSLYNEQFF. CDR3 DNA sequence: TGTGCCAGCTCACCTGTGCCCGGACAGAAAAGCCTCTACAATGAGCAGTTCTTC.

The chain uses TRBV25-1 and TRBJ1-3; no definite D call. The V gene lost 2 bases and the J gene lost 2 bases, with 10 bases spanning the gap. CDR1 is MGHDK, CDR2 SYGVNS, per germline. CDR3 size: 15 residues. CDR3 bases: TGTGCCAGCAGTGAACGGAGTTTCGCTGGAAACACCATATATTTT. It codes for CASSERSFAGNTIYF.

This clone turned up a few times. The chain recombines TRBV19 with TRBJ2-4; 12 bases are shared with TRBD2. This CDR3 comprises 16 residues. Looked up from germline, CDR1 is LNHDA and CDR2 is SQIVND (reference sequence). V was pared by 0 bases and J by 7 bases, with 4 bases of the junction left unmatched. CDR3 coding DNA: TGTGCCAGTAGTATAGATCCCACTAGCGGGAGGAACATTCAGTACTTC. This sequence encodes CASSIDPTSGRNIQYF.

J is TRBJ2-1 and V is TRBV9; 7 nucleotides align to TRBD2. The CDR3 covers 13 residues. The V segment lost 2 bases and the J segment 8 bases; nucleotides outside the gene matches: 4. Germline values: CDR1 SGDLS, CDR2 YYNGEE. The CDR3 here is CASSVGGIDEQFF. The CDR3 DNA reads TGTGCCAGCAGCGTGGGAGGGATCGATGAGCAGTTCTTC.

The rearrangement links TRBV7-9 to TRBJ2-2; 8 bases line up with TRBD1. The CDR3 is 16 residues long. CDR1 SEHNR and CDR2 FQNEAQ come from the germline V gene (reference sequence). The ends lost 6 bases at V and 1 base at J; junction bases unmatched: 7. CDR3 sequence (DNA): TGTGCCAGCAGGGAACCCGGGACAGGGAACACCGGGGAGCTGTTTTTT. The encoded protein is CASREPGTGNTGELFF.

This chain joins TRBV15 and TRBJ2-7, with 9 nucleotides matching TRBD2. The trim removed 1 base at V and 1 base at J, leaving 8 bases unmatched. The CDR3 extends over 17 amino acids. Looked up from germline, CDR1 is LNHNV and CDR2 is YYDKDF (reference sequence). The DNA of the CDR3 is TGTGCCACCAGCAGAGGGCCGAGCGGGGGGACGTCCTACGAGCAGTACTTC. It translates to CATSRGPSGGTSYEQYF.

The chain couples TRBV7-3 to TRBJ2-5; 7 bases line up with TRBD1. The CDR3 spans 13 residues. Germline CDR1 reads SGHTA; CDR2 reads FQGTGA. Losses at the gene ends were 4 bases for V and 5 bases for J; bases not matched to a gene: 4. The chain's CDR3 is CASSSTGRETQYF. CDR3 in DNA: TGTGCCAGCAGCTCGACAGGGCGGGAGACCCAGTACTTC.

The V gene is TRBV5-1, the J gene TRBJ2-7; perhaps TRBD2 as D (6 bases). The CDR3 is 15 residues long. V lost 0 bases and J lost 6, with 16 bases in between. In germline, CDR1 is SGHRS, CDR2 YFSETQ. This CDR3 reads CASSLGPGLASEQYF. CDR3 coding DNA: TGCGCCAGCAGCTTGGGCCCAGGCCTAGCGTCCGAGCAGTACTTC.

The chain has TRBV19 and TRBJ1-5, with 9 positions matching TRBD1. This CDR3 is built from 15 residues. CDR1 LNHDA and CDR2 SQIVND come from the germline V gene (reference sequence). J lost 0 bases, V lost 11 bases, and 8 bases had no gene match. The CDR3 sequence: CAGSGTGNSNQPQHF. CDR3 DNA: TGTGCCGGGTCCGGGACAGGGAATAGCAATCAGCCCCAGCATTTT.

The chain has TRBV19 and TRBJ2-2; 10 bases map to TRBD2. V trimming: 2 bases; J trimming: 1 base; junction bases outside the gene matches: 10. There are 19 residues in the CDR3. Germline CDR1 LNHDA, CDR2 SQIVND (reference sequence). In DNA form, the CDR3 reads TGTGCCAGTAGTATAAACTTTGCTGGACTAGCGGAGAACACCGGGGAGCTGTTTTTT. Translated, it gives CASSINFAGLAENTGELFF.

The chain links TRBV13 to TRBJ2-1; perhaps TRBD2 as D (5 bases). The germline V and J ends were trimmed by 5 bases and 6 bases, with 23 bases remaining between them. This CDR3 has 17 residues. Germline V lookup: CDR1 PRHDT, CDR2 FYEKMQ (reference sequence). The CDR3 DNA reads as TGTGCCAGCAGCACGGGGAAGGATCAAGCTAAACTCAATGAGCAGTTCTTC. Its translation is CASSTGKDQAKLNEQFF.